Listed below are T cell receptor beta chains from one sample, sequenced in a study of control samples from healthy donors and cancer patients. Here immunoSEQ multiplex PCR was the method, and the copy in TCRdb shows in-frame clones only, minus some. The table has about 130,000 clones, more than 90% seen once. Sequencing was carried out using blood. The receptors were gathered from a man between 18 and 35 years old in good health. Both conserved end residues are part of each CDR3. The D gene is left open where the match is weak. Rows give clone size only sometimes, using once, few, many, or a class for an expanded clone.

v_gene,abundance,d_gene,j_gene,CDR3aa,CDR3nt
TRBV6-1,NA,NA,TRBJ2-4,CASSEEGGGAKNIQYF,TGTGCCAGCAGTGAAGAAGGGGGGGGAGCCAAAAACATTCAGTACTTC
TRBV27,NA,TRBD1,TRBJ1-2,CASSQTGISNYGYTF,TGTGCCAGCAGCCAGACAGGGATTAGTAACTATGGCTACACCTTC
TRBV7-2,NA,NA,TRBJ2-4,CASSPVDGIMRKNIQYF,TGTGCCAGCAGCCCGGTCGACGGTATAATGCGCAAAAACATTCAGTACTTC
TRBV6-5,NA,NA,TRBJ1-6,CASSSTVNSPLHF,TGTGCCAGCAGCTCAACTGTGAATTCACCCCTCCACTTT
TRBV2,NA,TRBD2,TRBJ2-3,CASSGTSGAVDTQYF,TGTGCCAGCAGTGGAACTAGCGGGGCGGTAGATACGCAGTATTTT
TRBV4-2,NA,TRBD2,TRBJ2-2,CASSQVAGITLANTGELFF,TGTGCCAGCAGCCAAGTAGCGGGGATTACTCTCGCGAACACCGGGGAGCTGTTTTTT
TRBV2,NA,NA,TRBJ1-2,CASSEGRTVGYGYTF,TGTGCCAGCAGTGAAGGGAGGACCGTCGGCTATGGCTACACCTTC
TRBV6-5,NA,NA,TRBJ1-6,CASLRKSGDSPLHF,TGTGCCAGCTTGCGAAAGAGTGGGGATTCACCCCTCCACTTT
TRBV4-1,NA,TRBD1,TRBJ2-3,CASSPPLRRNRGTDTQYF,TGCGCCAGCAGCCCCCCCCTCCGTCGTAACAGGGGAACAGATACGCAGTATTTT
TRBV28,NA,NA,TRBJ2-6,CATIRGILAGANVLTF,TGTGCCACCATAAGGGGGATATTGGCTGGGGCCAACGTCCTGACTTTC
TRBV5-5,NA,TRBD2,TRBJ2-3,CASSFFLIAGGLTDTQYF,TGTGCCAGCAGCTTTTTTCTAATAGCGGGGGGCCTCACAGATACGCAGTATTTT
TRBV7-7,NA,TRBD2,TRBJ2-2,CASSPWAGGAFLPGELFF,TGTGCCAGCAGCCCCTGGGCCGGGGGGGCCTTTCTACCCGGGGAGCTGTTTTTT
TRBV3-1/TRBV3-2,NA,TRBD2,TRBJ2-7,CASSQGTSDEQYF,TGTGCCAGCAGCCAAGGGACTAGCGACGAGCAGTACTTC
TRBV5-3,NA,NA,TRBJ2-7,CARSLGTISYEQYF,TGTGCCAGAAGCTTGGGGACCATCTCTTACGAGCAGTACTTC
TRBV28,NA,NA,TRBJ1-6,CASSTPVSPLHF,TGTGCCAGCAGCACCCCGGTCTCACCCCTCCACTTT
TRBV21-1,NA,NA,TRBJ2-1,CASSKNESGGAYNEQFF,TGTGCCAGCAGCAAAAATGAGAGCGGGGGGGCTTACAATGAGCAGTTCTTC
TRBV6-5,NA,TRBD2,TRBJ2-3,CASSQGLAGVNTQYF,TGTGCCAGCAGCCAGGGACTAGCGGGGGTTAATACGCAGTATTTT
TRBV3-1/TRBV3-2,NA,NA,TRBJ1-1,CASTQGMRGAGAEAFF,TGTGCCAGCACCCAAGGTATGCGGGGGGCTGGCGCTGAAGCTTTCTTT
TRBV6-2/TRBV6-3,NA,TRBD2,TRBJ2-7,CASSYQGLDSYEQYF,TGTGCCAGCAGTTACCAGGGACTAGACTCCTACGAGCAGTACTTC
TRBV7-6,once,TRBD2,TRBJ2-7,CASSRQGLAGSYEQYF,TGTGCCAGCAGCCGGCAAGGACTAGCGGGGTCCTACGAGCAGTACTTC
TRBV27,NA,TRBD1,TRBJ1-4,CASSGTGTRGKLFF,TGTGCCAGCTCCGGGACAGGGACGAGGGGAAAACTGTTTTTT
TRBV5-5,NA,TRBD1,TRBJ2-1,CASSSKTGGSYNEQFF,TGTGCCAGCAGCAGTAAGACAGGGGGCTCCTACAATGAGCAGTTCTTC
TRBV5-1,NA,TRBD1,TRBJ2-5,CASSPGTGDGETQYF,TGCGCCAGCAGCCCCGGGACAGGGGATGGAGAGACCCAGTACTTC
TRBV7-2,once,TRBD2,TRBJ2-2,CASSSSGGASGELFF,TGTGCCAGCAGCTCTAGCGGGGGGGCATCCGGGGAGCTGTTTTTT
TRBV3-1/TRBV3-2,NA,NA,TRBJ1-2,CASSQGRSLGYGYTF,TGTGCCAGCAGCCAAGGGCGCAGCCTGGGCTATGGCTACACCTTC
TRBV5-4,NA,TRBD2,TRBJ2-5,CASGRVAGASGQETQYF,TGTGCCAGCGGCCGTGTAGCGGGGGCTTCGGGCCAAGAGACCCAGTACTTC
TRBV9,NA,TRBD2,TRBJ2-7,CASSSRGGETYEQYF,TGTGCCAGCAGCTCGCGGGGGGGCGAAACCTACGAGCAGTACTTC
TRBV5-1,NA,TRBD2,TRBJ2-7,CASSLVISGGPSYEQYF,TGCGCCAGCAGCTTGGTAATTTCGGGGGGGCCTTCCTACGAGCAGTACTTC
TRBV12-3/TRBV12-4,NA,NA,TRBJ2-7,CASSSDRFYEQYF,TGTGCCAGCAGTTCAGACAGATTCTACGAGCAGTACTTC
TRBV4-1,NA,NA,TRBJ2-1,CASSQGYLRGANEQFF,TGCGCCAGCAGCCAAGGATATCTGCGAGGGGCCAATGAGCAGTTCTTC
TRBV6-5,NA,NA,TRBJ1-1,CASTGTANTEAFF,TGTGCCAGCACCGGGACGGCGAACACTGAAGCTTTCTTT
TRBV7-9,once,NA,TRBJ1-2,CASSLDPGTYGYTF,TGTGCCAGCAGCTTAGATCCAGGGACCTATGGCTACACCTTC
TRBV4-1,NA,TRBD1,TRBJ2-2,CASSSWTGAGGELFF,TGCGCCAGCAGCTCGTGGACAGGGGCAGGCGGGGAGCTGTTTTTT
TRBV7-3,NA,NA,TRBJ2-2,CASRDGEAHTGELFF,TGTGCCAGCCGGGACGGAGAAGCACACACCGGGGAGCTGTTTTTT
TRBV7-9,NA,NA,TRBJ2-5,CASSRAAPPKTQYF,TGTGCCAGCAGCCGAGCGGCCCCGCCAAAGACCCAGTACTTC
TRBV5-4,NA,TRBD1,TRBJ1-2,CASSTDRQGSGYTF,TGTGCCAGCAGCACTGACCGACAGGGAAGTGGCTACACCTTC
TRBV5-1,once,NA,TRBJ2-1,CASSLRVPYNEQFF,TGCGCCAGCAGCTTACGGGTCCCCTACAATGAGCAGTTCTTC
TRBV2,NA,TRBD2,TRBJ2-3,CASSTHVAGEADTQYF,TGTGCCAGCAGCACCCACGTAGCGGGGGAGGCAGATACGCAGTATTTT
TRBV24-1,NA,NA,TRBJ1-4,CATIPPLTDTRGEKLFF,TGTGCCACCATACCCCCCCTGACGGACACTCGGGGTGAAAAACTGTTTTTT
TRBV19,NA,NA,TRBJ2-2,CASRASFTGELFF,TGTGCCAGTAGGGCAAGCTTCACCGGGGAGCTGTTTTTT
TRBV2,once,NA,TRBJ1-5,CASRQGGDNQPQHF,TGTGCCAGCAGACAAGGGGGGGACAATCAGCCCCAGCATTTT
TRBV2,NA,NA,TRBJ1-2,CASTRDNLGYGYTF,TGTGCCAGCACTCGGGACAATCTCGGCTATGGCTACACCTTC
TRBV10-3,NA,NA,TRBJ2-1,CAISEGNEQFF,TGTGCCATCAGTGAGGGGAATGAGCAGTTCTTC
TRBV11-2,NA,NA,TRBJ1-2,CASSSQGRDGYTF,TGTGCCAGCAGCTCCCAAGGACGAGATGGCTACACCTTC
TRBV7-2,NA,TRBD2,TRBJ2-3,CASSAGGADTQYF,TGTGCCAGCAGTGCGGGGGGTGCAGATACGCAGTATTTT
TRBV2,NA,NA,TRBJ1-1,CASSARGEAFF,TGTGCCAGCAGTGCACGGGGAGAAGCTTTCTTT
TRBV9,NA,NA,TRBJ2-7,CASSPRLGPYEQYF,TGTGCCAGCAGCCCCCGGTTGGGGCCCTACGAGCAGTACTTC
TRBV4-2,NA,TRBD1,TRBJ2-3,CASSQVPGPTGGPTDTQYF,TGTGCCAGCAGCCAAGTCCCGGGCCCAACAGGGGGACCGACAGATACGCAGTATTTT
TRBV11-2,NA,NA,TRBJ1-2,CASSNPGRGYGYTF,TGTGCCAGCAGCAACCCTGGACGAGGCTATGGCTACACCTTC
TRBV7-9,NA,NA,TRBJ1-2,CASSLVPTGTTCGYTF,TGTGCCAGCAGCTTAGTCCCCACCGGGACAACGTGTGGCTACACCTTC